Below are 25 T cell receptor beta chains sequenced from a single sample in a study of T-cell reconstitution after alpha-beta-depleted transplantation in children. The authors prepared the TCRbeta library with unique molecular identifiers. TCRdb reanalysed the PCR reads using MiXCR and keeps one entry per CDR3 protein. The profile shows 85,000 to 120,000 distinct CDR3 sequences, around 6% of them singletons. The sample consisted of PBMCs, mostly from graft donor cells, taken 60 days after TCRalphabeta/CD19-depleted stem cell transplant. The receptor set was obtained from a female patient aged 2-10 years who had a stem cell transplant for Fanconi anemia, so the T cells may come from the graft donor.

This clonotype was seen a few times. The V gene is TRBV28, the J gene TRBJ2-1; TRBD2 agrees at 16 bases. The junction had 18 bases not matched to a gene; V was cut back by 3 bases and J by 1 base. The CDR3 loop spans 23 amino acids. Looked up from germline, CDR1 is MDHEN and CDR2 is SYDVKM. Here the CDR3 reads CASSFVSGTGTSGRGGSYNEQFF. The CDR3 coding sequence is TGTGCCAGCAGTTTTGTCTCGGGGACCGGGACTAGCGGGAGGGGGGGGTCCTACAATGAGCAGTTCTTC.

This clonotype has ten or more counts. The chain has TRBV28 and TRBJ2-7; 7 bases are shared with TRBD1. CDR3 length equals 11 residues. Germline V lookup: CDR1 MDHEN, CDR2 SYDVKM. Trimming cost V 3 bases and J 12 bases; bases outside gene matches: 5. The CDR3 here is CASSFHRGWYF. The CDR3 coding sequence is TGTGCCAGCAGTTTTCACAGGGGATGGTACTTC.

This clonotype was recorded at least ten times. V and J are TRBV20-1 and TRBJ2-7; D is unresolved. The germline V and J ends were trimmed by 2 bases and 0 bases, with 14 bases remaining between them. The CDR3 loop spans 15 amino acids. Germline-derived CDR1 and CDR2 are DFQATT and SNEGSKA (reference sequence). The CDR3 DNA is TGCAGTGCTAGACATAATTACCCCGGCTCCTACGAGCAGTACTTC. Its translation is CSARHNYPGSYEQYF.

J is TRBJ2-7 and V is TRBV28, with D perhaps TRBD1 (6 bases). The CDR3 is 15 residues long. Deletions cut 6 bases from V and 2 bases from J, with 17 bases between. Germline values: CDR1 MDHEN, CDR2 SYDVKM. CDR3 DNA: TGTGCCAGCAGCCTGCCTTCAGGGGCCCCCTACGAGCAGTACTTC. Translation: CASSLPSGAPYEQYF.

This clonotype was seen a handful of times. The chain links TRBV2 to TRBJ2-7; 7 bases match TRBD1. V shed 10 bases and J 5 bases; nucleotides not matched to a gene: 11. CDR1 and CDR2 from the germline V gene are SNHLY and FYNNEI. The CDR3 length is 13 residues. The CDR3 is CANNRGSIDEQYF. CDR3 bases: TGTGCCAACAACAGGGGTTCTATCGACGAGCAGTACTTC.

This clonotype was recorded many times. The chain carries TRBV12-3 or TRBV12-4 and TRBJ2-1, with a possible D match to TRBD1 (6 bases). This CDR3 comprises 15 residues. Trimming pared 6 bases from V and 0 bases from J, leaving 12 bases between. The CDR3 DNA follows: TGTGCCAGCAGCCATGAGACAGGCTCCTACAATGAGCAGTTCTTC. This codes for CASSHETGSYNEQFF.

The V call is TRBV30, the J call TRBJ2-1; D is uncertain. The CDR3 consists of 15 residues. Deletions cut 4 bases from V and 2 bases from J, with 15 bases between. CDR1 GTSNPN and CDR2 SVGIG come from the germline V gene (reference sequence). Here the CDR3 reads CAWITTYPPYNEQFF. The CDR3 coding sequence is TGTGCCTGGATTACGACTTACCCTCCCTACAATGAGCAGTTCTTC.

V and J are TRBV19 and TRBJ2-1; D is unresolved. CDR1 is LNHDA and CDR2 is SQIVND in the germline V gene (reference sequence). This CDR3 is built from 15 residues. V was pared by 7 bases and J by 6 bases, with 19 bases between. CDR3 DNA sequence: TGTGCCAGTACCTGGAAAGGCGTCGTTCCCAATGAGCAGTTCTTC. This sequence encodes CASTWKGVVPNEQFF.

This clonotype is labeled medium-sized. The chain carries TRBV2 and TRBJ2-1; D remains ambiguous. CDR1 SNHLY and CDR2 FYNNEI come from the germline V gene. The CDR3 consists of 13 residues. Between the trimmed V and J ends, which lost 3 bases and 5 bases, there was a span of 8 bases. The CDR3 DNA follows: TGTGCCAGCAGTGACGGCGGCAACAATGAGCAGTTCTTC. It encodes CASSDGGNNEQFF. The whole variable domain, filled in from reference TRBV2 and TRBJ2-1, reads EPEVTQTPSHQVTQMGQEVILRCVPISNHLYFYWYRQILGQKVEFLVSFYNNEISEKSEIFDDQFSVERPDGSNFTLKIRSTKLEDSAMYFCASSDGGNNEQFFGPGTRLTVL.

The sample holds many counts of this clonotype. The chain employs TRBV29-1 and TRBJ2-7; 12 bases align to TRBD1. The CDR3 covers 17 residues. Germline V gene lookup returns CDR1 SQVTM and CDR2 ANQGSEA. V trimming: 5 bases; J trimming: 5 bases; junction bases outside the gene matches: 16. The CDR3 region has the DNA TGCAGCGTTCGATCCGGGACAGGGGGCTCTTATCAACACGAGCAGTACTTC. Translation: CSVRSGTGGSYQHEQYF.

At least ten counts were recorded for this clonotype. The chain couples TRBV5-1 to TRBJ2-2; perhaps D is TRBD1 or TRBD2 (5 bases each). Germline lookup yields CDR1 SGHRS and CDR2 YFSETQ. V lost 5 bases, J lost 2 bases, and 13 bases lay in between. The CDR3 sequence is 15 residues long. This CDR3 is CASSKRGDNTGELFF. Here the CDR3 DNA reads TGCGCCAGCAGTAAACGGGGCGACAACACCGGGGAGCTGTTTTTT.

The sample holds many counts of this clonotype. The chain joins TRBV2 to TRBJ1-2; D call uncertain. Between the trimmed V and J ends, which lost 1 base and 3 bases, there was a span of 9 bases. The CDR3 totals 14 residues. Germline V gives CDR1 SNHLY, CDR2 FYNNEI. CDR3 DNA: TGTGCCAGCAGTGAAGGCCGGGTTTACTATGGCTACACCTTC. Its translation: CASSEGRVYYGYTF.

This clonotype was recorded many times. The chain carries TRBV6-1 and TRBJ2-1; D might be TRBD2 (5 bases). Per germline, CDR1 MNHNS and CDR2 SASEGT. The CDR3 spans 14 residues. Trimming took 4 bases from V and 9 from J, leaving 16 bases between them. In DNA, the CDR3 is TGTGCCAGCAGTGTTAGCGTCCCGAACGGTGAGCAGTTCTTC. Amino acid sequence: CASSVSVPNGEQFF.

This clonotype was recorded at least ten times. The chain couples TRBV7-3 to TRBJ2-2; 8 bases fit TRBD2. With V trimmed by 5 bases and J by 2 bases, 7 bases remained unmatched. The CDR3 runs to 16 residues. Germline lookup yields CDR1 SGHTA and CDR2 FQGTGA. CDR3 in DNA: TGTGCCAGCAGCCCCCGCGGGGGGACAAACACCGGGGAGCTGTTTTTT. Amino acids: CASSPRGGTNTGELFF.

In its sample, this clonotype was seen a few times. V gene TRBV7-9 combines with J gene TRBJ1-1, with a tentative D call TRBD1 (5 bases). Germline CDR1 is SEHNR and CDR2 is FQNEAQ (reference sequence). With 5 bases removed from V and 1 base from J, the gap between germline ends came to 14 bases. CDR3 length: 15 amino acids. CDR3: CASSPDGGSNTEAFF. The CDR3 DNA follows: TGTGCCAGCAGCCCTGACGGGGGATCGAACACTGAAGCTTTCTTT. Combining the CDR3 with reference TRBV7-9 and TRBJ1-1 gives the whole variable domain DTGVSQNPRHKITKRGQNVTFRCDPISEHNRLYWYRQTLGQGPEFLTYFQNEAQLEKSRLLSDRFSAERPKGSFSTLEIQRTEQGDSAMYLCASSPDGGSNTEAFFGQGTRLTVV.

This clonotype has ten or more counts. The chain is built from TRBV30 and TRBJ1-1, with TRBD1 as a possible D gene (5 bases). The CDR3 is made up of 12 amino acids. With 5 bases removed from V and 7 bases from J, the gap between germline ends came to 14 bases. Per the germline V gene, CDR1 is GTSNPN and CDR2 is SVGIG (reference sequence). In DNA, the CDR3 is TGTGCCTGGGAGAAACCGGGACGTGAAGCTTTCTTT. It codes for CAWEKPGREAFF.

This clonotype was detected only a few times. The rearrangement joins TRBV20-1 to TRBJ2-3, with D perhaps being TRBD1 or TRBD2 (6 bases each). Per germline, CDR1 DFQATT and CDR2 SNEGSKA (reference sequence). Trimming took 2 bases from V and 4 from J, leaving 10 bases between them. The CDR3 is 13 residues long. CDR3 residues: CSARWGAPDTQYF. For the CDR3, the DNA is TGCAGTGCTAGATGGGGGGCCCCAGATACGCAGTATTTT.

This chain links TRBV15 with TRBJ1-1; no firm D call. Germline CDR1 and CDR2: LNHNV and YYDKDF (reference sequence). The CDR3 runs 14 residues. V lost 0 bases, J lost 1 base, and 6 bases lay in between. CDR3 DNA: TGTGCCACCAGCAGAGAAAGCGGGAACACTGAAGCTTTCTTT. The encoded protein is CATSRESGNTEAFF.

This clonotype has a count of ten or more. V is TRBV7-3 and J is TRBJ2-1, with D possibly being TRBD1 or TRBD2 (5 bases each). Trimming left V 3 bases short and J 1 base short, with 10 bases between. The germline V gene encodes CDR1 SGHTA and CDR2 FQGTGA. This CDR3 has 15 amino acids. The CDR3 loop reads CASSLGVTSYNEQFF. The CDR3 coding sequence is TGTGCCAGCAGCTTGGGGGTCACTTCCTACAATGAGCAGTTCTTC.

This clonotype was counted between two and nine times. V usage is TRBV7-8 and J usage is TRBJ1-2; the D gene is possibly TRBD1 (6 bases). Trimming cost V 1 base and J 3 bases, with 24 bases left between them. This CDR3 spans 19 amino acids. CDR1 and CDR2 (germline): SGHVS, FQNEAQ. The chain's CDR3 is CASSLGSGQGTLPYYGYTF. CDR3 sequence (DNA): TGTGCCAGCAGCTTAGGTTCGGGGCAGGGGACCCTACCTTACTATGGCTACACCTTC.

Here the CDR3 reads CASSFLDRAISPLHF. CDR3 nucleotides: TGTGCCAGCAGTTTTTTGGACAGGGCTATTTCACCCCTCCACTTT. J is TRBJ1-6 and V is TRBV12-3 or TRBV12-4; 8 bases fit TRBD1. With V trimmed by 3 bases and J by 9 bases, 7 bases remained unmatched. This CDR3 is built from 15 residues.

This clonotype has just a few counts. The chain combines TRBV6-2 or TRBV6-3 with TRBJ2-7; TRBD2 aligns across 13 bases. V dropped 7 bases and J dropped 3; count of bases not matched to a gene: 6. The CDR3 is 15 amino acids. Germline V gene lookup returns CDR1 MNHEY and CDR2 SVGEGT. CDR3 sequence (DNA): TGTGCCAGCACTAGACTAGCGGGGGGCTTCTACGAGCAGTACTTC. Its protein product is CASTRLAGGFYEQYF.

In this sample, this clonotype turned up many times. This sequence joins TRBV12-3 or TRBV12-4 and TRBJ2-7; 7 bases agree with TRBD1. The CDR3 has 15 residues. V trimming: 7 bases; J trimming: 0 bases; junction bases outside the gene matches: 9. The CDR3 DNA reads TGTGCCAGCAAAGTTACAGGGGTGGACTCCTACGAGCAGTACTTC. This codes for CASKVTGVDSYEQYF.

This clonotype showed up many times. The chain links TRBV6-2 or TRBV6-3 to TRBJ1-5, with D unresolved. Looked up from germline, CDR1 is MNHEY and CDR2 is SVGEGT. V was pared by 6 bases and J by 2 bases, with 8 bases between. This CDR3 spans 13 amino acids. The CDR3 is CASRMTGNQPQHF. The CDR3 coding sequence is TGTGCCAGCAGGATGACTGGCAATCAGCCCCAGCATTTT.

Details on this clonotype: One end of the junction fails to match germline, which may point to a read error. The gene calls are TRBV20-1 and TRBJ2-7; tentative D call: TRBD2 (5 bases). The CDR3 has 16 amino acids. Germline CDR1 and CDR2: DFQATT and SNEGSKA (reference sequence). CDR3 region: CCARESPSGFRYEQYF. Here the CDR3 DNA reads TGCTGTGCTAGAGAGTCCCCTTCGGGATTCCGATACGAGCAGTACTTC.